Listed here is a single T cell receptor beta chain. This CDR3 spans 15 amino acids. Germline V gives CDR1 SGHRS, CDR2 YFSETQ. Losses at the gene ends were 3 bases for V and 0 bases for J; bases not matched to a gene: 6. Sequencing was performed with immunoSEQ multiplex PCR; in TCRdb, only in-frame clones are kept and a portion is missing. Of approximately 1.1 million clones in the sample, approximately 78% were seen once. This sample stems from a study of shared clonotypes between healthy human individuals. The material sequenced was memory CD4+ T cells from PBMCs. As for subset: CD45RA-negative fraction. J is TRBJ2-7 and V is TRBV5-1; 7 positions agree with TRBD1. This sequence originates from a man aged 18 to 35 in good health. Some clones in this sample may be carry-over from other donors' samples. CDR3 amino acids: CASSSHRGSSYEQYF. In nucleotides, the CDR3 is TGCGCCAGCAGCTCACACAGGGGAAGCTCCTACGAGCAGTACTTC.